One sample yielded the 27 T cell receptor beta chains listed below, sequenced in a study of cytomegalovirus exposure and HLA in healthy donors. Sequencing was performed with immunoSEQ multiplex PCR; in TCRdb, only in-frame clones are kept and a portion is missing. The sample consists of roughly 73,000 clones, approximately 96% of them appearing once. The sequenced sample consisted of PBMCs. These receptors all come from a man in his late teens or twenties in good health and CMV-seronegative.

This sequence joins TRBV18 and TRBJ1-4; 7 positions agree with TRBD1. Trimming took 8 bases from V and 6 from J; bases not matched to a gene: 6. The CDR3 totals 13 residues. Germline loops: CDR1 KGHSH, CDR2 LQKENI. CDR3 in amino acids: CASGRQGDEKLFF. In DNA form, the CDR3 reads TGTGCCAGCGGGCGGCAGGGGGATGAAAAACTGTTTTTT.

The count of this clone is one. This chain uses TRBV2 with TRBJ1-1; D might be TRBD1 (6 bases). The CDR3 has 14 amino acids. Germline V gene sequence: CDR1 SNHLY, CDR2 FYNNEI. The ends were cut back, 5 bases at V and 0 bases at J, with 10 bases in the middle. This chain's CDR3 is CASSYREVNTEAFF. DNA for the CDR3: TGTGCCAGCAGTTACAGGGAAGTGAACACTGAAGCTTTCTTT.

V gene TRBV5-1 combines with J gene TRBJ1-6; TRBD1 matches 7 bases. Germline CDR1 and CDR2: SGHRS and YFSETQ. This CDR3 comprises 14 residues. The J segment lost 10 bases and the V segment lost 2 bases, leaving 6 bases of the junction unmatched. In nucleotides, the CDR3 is TGCGCCAGCAGCTTAGGGGGCGCGGCGTCACCCCTCCACTTT. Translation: CASSLGGAASPLHF. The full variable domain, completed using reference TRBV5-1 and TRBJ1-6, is KAGVTQTPRYLIKTRGQQVTLSCSPISGHRSVSWYQQTPGQGLQFLFEYFSETQRNKGNFPGRFSGRQFSNSRSEMNVSTLELGDSALYLCASSLGGAASPLHFGNGTRLTVT.

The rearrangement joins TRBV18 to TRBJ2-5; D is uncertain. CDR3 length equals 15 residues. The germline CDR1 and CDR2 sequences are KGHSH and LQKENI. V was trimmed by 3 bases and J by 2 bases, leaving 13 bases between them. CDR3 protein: CASSPLRSAQETQYF. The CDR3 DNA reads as TGTGCCAGCTCACCCCTTAGATCAGCGCAAGAGACCCAGTACTTC.

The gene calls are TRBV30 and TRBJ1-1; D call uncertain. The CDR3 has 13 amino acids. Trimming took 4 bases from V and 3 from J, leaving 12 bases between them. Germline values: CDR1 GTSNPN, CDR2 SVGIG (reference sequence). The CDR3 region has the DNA TGTGCCTGGAAGGCGGAACCAGACACTGAAGCTTTCTTT. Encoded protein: CAWKAEPDTEAFF.

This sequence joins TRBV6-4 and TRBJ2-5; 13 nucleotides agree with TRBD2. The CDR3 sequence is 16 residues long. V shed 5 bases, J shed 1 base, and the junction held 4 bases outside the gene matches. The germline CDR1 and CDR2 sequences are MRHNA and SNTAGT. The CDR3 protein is CASSQGLAGVQETQYF. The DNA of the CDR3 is TGTGCCAGCAGTCAAGGACTAGCGGGGGTCCAAGAGACCCAGTACTTC.

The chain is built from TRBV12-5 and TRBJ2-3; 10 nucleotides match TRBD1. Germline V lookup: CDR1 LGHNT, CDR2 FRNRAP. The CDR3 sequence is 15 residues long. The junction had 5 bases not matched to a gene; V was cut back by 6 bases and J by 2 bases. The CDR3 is CASGPDRGFTDTQYF. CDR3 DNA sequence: TGTGCTAGTGGACCGGACAGGGGGTTCACAGATACGCAGTATTTT.

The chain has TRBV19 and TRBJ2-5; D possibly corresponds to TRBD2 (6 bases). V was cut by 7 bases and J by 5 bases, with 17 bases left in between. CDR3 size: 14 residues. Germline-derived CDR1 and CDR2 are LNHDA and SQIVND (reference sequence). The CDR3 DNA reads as TGTGCCAGTAAGGAGGGCACCGCATTGGAGACCCAGTACTTC. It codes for CASKEGTALETQYF.

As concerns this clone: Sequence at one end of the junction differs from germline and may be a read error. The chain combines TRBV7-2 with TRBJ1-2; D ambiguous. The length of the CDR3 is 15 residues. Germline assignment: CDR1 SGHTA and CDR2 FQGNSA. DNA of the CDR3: TGTGCCAGCAGTTTAGGGCAACCAACAAACTATGGCTACACCTTC. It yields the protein CASSLGQPTNYGYTF.

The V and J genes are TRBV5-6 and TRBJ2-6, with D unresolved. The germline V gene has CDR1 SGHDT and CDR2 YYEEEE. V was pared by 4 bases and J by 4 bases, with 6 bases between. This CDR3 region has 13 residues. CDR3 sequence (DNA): TGTGCCAGCAGCCCTCCGGGGGCCAACGTCCTGACTTTC. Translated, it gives CASSPPGANVLTF.

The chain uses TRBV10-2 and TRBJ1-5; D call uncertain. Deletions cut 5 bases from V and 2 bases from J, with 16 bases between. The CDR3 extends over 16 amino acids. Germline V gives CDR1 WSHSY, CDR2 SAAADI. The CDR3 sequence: CASSQTSPSGNQPQHF. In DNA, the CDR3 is TGCGCCAGCAGTCAAACGTCCCCTTCGGGCAATCAGCCCCAGCATTTT.

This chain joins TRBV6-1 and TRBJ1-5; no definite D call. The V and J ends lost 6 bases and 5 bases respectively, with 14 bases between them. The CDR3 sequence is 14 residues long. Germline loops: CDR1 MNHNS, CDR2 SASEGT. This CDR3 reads CASSLYRADQPQHF. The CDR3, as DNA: TGTGCCAGCAGCTTATACAGAGCAGATCAGCCCCAGCATTTT.

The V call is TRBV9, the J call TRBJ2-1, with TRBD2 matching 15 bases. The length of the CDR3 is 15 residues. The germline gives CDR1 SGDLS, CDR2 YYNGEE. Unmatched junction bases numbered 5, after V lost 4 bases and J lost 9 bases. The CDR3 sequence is CASSPGTSGGTEQFF. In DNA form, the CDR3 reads TGTGCCAGCAGCCCGGGGACTAGCGGGGGGACTGAGCAGTTCTTC.

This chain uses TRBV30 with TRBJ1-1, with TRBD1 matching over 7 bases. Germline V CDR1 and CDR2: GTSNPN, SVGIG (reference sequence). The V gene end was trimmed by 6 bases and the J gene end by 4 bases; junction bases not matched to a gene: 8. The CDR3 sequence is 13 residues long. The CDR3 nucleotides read TGTGCCTGCCACAGGGGAGGAGGCACTGAAGCTTTCTTT. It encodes CACHRGGGTEAFF.

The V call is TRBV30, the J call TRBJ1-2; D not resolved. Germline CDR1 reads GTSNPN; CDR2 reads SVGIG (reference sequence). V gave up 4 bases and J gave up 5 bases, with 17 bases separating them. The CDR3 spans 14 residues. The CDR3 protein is CAWKTNNQAYGYTF. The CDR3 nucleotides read TGTGCCTGGAAAACGAATAATCAGGCATATGGCTACACCTTC.

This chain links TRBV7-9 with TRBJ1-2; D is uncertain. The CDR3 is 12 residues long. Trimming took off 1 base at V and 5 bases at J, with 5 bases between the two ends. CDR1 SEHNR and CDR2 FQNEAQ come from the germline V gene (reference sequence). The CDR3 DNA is TGTGCCAGCAGCTTAGTAGAGTATGGCTACACCTTC. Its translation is CASSLVEYGYTF.

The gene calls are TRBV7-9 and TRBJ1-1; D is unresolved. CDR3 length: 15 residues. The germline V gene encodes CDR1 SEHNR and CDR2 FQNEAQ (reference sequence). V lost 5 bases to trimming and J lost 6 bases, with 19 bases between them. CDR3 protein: CASSAHTRGRAEAFF. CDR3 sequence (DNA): TGTGCCAGCAGCGCCCATACTCGGGGTCGGGCTGAAGCTTTCTTT.

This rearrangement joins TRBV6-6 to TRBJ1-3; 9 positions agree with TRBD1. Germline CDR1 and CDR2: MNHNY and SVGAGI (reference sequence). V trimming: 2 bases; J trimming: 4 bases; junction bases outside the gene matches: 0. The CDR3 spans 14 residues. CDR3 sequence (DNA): TGTGCCAGCAGTTACGGGACAGGGGGAAACACCATATATTTT. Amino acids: CASSYGTGGNTIYF.

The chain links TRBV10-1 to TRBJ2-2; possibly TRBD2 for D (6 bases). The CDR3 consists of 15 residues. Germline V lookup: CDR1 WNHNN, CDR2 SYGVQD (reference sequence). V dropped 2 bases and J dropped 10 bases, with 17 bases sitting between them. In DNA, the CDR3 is TGCGCCAGCAGTGAGGGTGCGGGGAAGGGCGAGGAGCTGTTTTTT. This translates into CASSEGAGKGEELFF.

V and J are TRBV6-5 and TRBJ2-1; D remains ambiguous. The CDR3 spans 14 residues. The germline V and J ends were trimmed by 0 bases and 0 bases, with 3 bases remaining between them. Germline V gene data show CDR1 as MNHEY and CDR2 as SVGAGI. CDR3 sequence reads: CASSYSLSYNEQFF. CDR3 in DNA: TGTGCCAGCAGTTACTCTCTCTCCTACAATGAGCAGTTCTTC.

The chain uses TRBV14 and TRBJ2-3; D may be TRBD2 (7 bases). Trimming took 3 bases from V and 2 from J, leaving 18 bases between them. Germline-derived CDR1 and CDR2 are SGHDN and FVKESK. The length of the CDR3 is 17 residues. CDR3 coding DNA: TGTGCCAGCAGCCAGAGCCGGGGGGCCACACTCACAGATACGCAGTATTTT. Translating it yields CASSQSRGATLTDTQYF. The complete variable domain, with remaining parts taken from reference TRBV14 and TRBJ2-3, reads EAGVTQFPSHSVIEKGQTVTLRCDPISGHDNLYWYRRVMGKEIKFLLHFVKESKQDESGMPNNRFLAERTGGTYSTLKVQPAELEDSGVYFCASSQSRGATLTDTQYFGPGTRLTVL.

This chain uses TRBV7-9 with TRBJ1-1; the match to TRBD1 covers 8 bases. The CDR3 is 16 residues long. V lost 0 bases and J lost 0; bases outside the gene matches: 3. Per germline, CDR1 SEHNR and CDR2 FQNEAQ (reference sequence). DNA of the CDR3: TGTGCCAGCAGCTTAGCGACAGGGGCCGTGAACACTGAAGCTTTCTTT. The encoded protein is CASSLATGAVNTEAFF.

In DNA, the CDR3 is TGTGCCAGCAGCTTGGCAGGGAACTCCTACGAGCAGTACTTC. It encodes CASSLAGNSYEQYF. V is TRBV5-6 and J is TRBJ2-7; the D gene is possibly TRBD1 (5 bases). The V gene's germline CDR1 is SGHDT and CDR2 YYEEEE. The CDR3 runs to 14 residues. Trimming removed 0 bases at V and 0 bases at J, with 7 bases between. Based on the CDR3 plus reference TRBV5-6 and TRBJ2-7, the full variable domain is DAGVTQSPTHLIKTRGQQVTLRCSPKSGHDTVSWYQQALGQGPQFIFQYYEEEERQRGNFPDRFSGHQFPNYSSELNVNALLLGDSALYLCASSLAGNSYEQYFGPGTRLTVT.

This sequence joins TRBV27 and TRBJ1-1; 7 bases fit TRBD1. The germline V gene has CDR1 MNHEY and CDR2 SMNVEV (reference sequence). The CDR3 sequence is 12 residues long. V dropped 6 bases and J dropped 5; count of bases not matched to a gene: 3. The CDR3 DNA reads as TGTGCCAGCAGCGTACAGGGGACTGAAGCTTTCTTT. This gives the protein CASSVQGTEAFF.

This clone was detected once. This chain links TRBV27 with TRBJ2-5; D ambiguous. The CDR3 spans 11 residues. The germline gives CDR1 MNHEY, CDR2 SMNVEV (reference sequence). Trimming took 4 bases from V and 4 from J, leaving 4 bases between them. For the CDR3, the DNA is TGTGCCAGCAGTTCCGGAGAGACCCAGTACTTC. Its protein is CASSSGETQYF.

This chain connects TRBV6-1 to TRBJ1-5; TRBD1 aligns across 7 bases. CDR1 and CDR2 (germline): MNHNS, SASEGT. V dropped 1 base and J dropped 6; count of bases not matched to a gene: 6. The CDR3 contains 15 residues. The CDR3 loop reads CASSEGQGGSQPQHF. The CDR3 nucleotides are TGTGCCAGCAGTGAAGGACAGGGCGGGTCTCAGCCCCAGCATTTT.

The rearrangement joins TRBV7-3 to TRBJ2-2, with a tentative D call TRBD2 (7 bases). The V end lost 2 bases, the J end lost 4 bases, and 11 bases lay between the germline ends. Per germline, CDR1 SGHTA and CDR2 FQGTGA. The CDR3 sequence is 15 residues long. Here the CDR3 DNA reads TGTGCCAGCAGCTTAGGGGGGGCTAGCACCGGGGAGCTGTTTTTT. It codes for CASSLGGASTGELFF.